What follows are 15 T cell receptor beta chains derived from one specimen sequenced in a study of blood T cell repertoires in COVID-19. The method was immunoSEQ multiplex PCR; TCRdb's version includes in-frame clones alone and lacks a portion of them. The sample has around 250,000 clones; roughly 85% are singletons. The sequenced sample was PBMCs or T cells enriched from blood (not recorded which). Receptors originate from a woman in her fifties or sixties who had recovered from COVID-19.

V usage is TRBV9 and J usage is TRBJ1-6, with D maybe TRBD1 (5 bases). The V and J ends lost 6 bases and 4 bases respectively, with 14 bases between them. The V gene's germline CDR1 is SGDLS and CDR2 YYNGEE. The CDR3 is made up of 15 amino acids. The CDR3 spells CASTLDQGYNSPLHF. For the CDR3, the DNA is TGTGCCAGCACACTTGACCAGGGTTATAATTCACCCCTCCACTTT.

The chain is built from TRBV5-4 and TRBJ1-2; no reliable D call. CDR1 and CDR2 from the germline V gene are SGHNT and YYREEE (reference sequence). Between the trimmed V and J ends, which lost 8 bases and 7 bases, there was a span of 18 bases. This CDR3 has 13 amino acids. CDR3 nucleotides: TGTGCCAGTACATCCGTCCCTCGCGGTGGCTACACCTTC. Translating it yields CASTSVPRGGYTF.

The rearrangement joins TRBV5-5 to TRBJ2-7; TRBD2 aligns across 8 bases. The V gene end was trimmed by 4 bases and the J gene end by 7 bases; junction bases not matched to a gene: 7. The CDR3 is made up of 13 amino acids. Germline V lookup: CDR1 SGHKS, CDR2 YYEKEE (reference sequence). CDR3 sequence reads: CASSPDLAGEQYF. The CDR3 nucleotides read TGTGCCAGCAGCCCGGACTTAGCGGGAGAGCAGTACTTC.

This rearrangement joins TRBV5-5 to TRBJ1-4; D unresolved. CDR1 and CDR2 from the germline V gene are SGHKS and YYEKEE (reference sequence). CDR3 length: 15 amino acids. V was trimmed by 4 bases and J by 5 bases, leaving 15 bases between them. This CDR3 is CASSSKGGLNEKLFF. The CDR3 nucleotides are TGTGCCAGCAGCAGCAAGGGAGGGCTGAATGAAAAACTGTTTTTT.

The chain joins TRBV5-1 to TRBJ2-1, with 9 bases fitting TRBD1. CDR1 is SGHRS, CDR2 YFSETQ, per germline. The CDR3 runs 15 residues. J gave up 9 bases and V 0 bases, and 7 bases lay outside the gene matches. The CDR3 sequence is CASSLASDRGGEQFF. CDR3 DNA: TGCGCCAGCAGCTTGGCTTCGGACAGGGGCGGTGAGCAGTTCTTC.

The CDR3 DNA sequence: TGTGCCAGCAGAACTAGCGGGACTGACAGGGAGCAGTTCTTC. Translation: CASRTSGTDREQFF. This sequence joins TRBV6-6 and TRBJ2-1; TRBD2 matches 10 bases. The CDR3 is 14 amino acids. From germline, CDR1 is MNHNY and CDR2 SVGAGI (reference sequence). V gave up 6 bases and J gave up 10 bases; unmatched junction bases: 9.

The chain employs TRBV30 and TRBJ2-5; 7 bases map to TRBD2. Trimming at V came to 0 bases and at J to 10 bases, leaving 8 bases not matched to a gene. Germline V gene sequence: CDR1 GTSNPN, CDR2 SVGIG (reference sequence). The CDR3 length is 13 residues. The CDR3 DNA sequence: TGTGCCTGGAGTGTACCTGGCAGGGAGGGCCAGTACTTC. Protein sequence: CAWSVPGREGQYF.

V usage is TRBV5-4 and J usage is TRBJ2-7, with 7 bases aligning to TRBD1. J was trimmed by 5 bases and V by 4 bases; bases with no gene match: 3. Germline CDR1 and CDR2: SGHNT and YYREEE (reference sequence). The CDR3 is made up of 12 amino acids. The CDR3 DNA is TGTGCCAGCAGCCCTGACAGGGACGAGCAGTACTTC. It codes for CASSPDRDEQYF.

The CDR3 DNA is TGTGCCAGCAGCTTAGGCCAGACCGAGGGGCCCCAGCATTTT. Its protein is CASSLGQTEGPQHF. The J gene is TRBJ1-5, the V gene TRBV7-2; no clear D. Germline CDR1 reads SGHTA; CDR2 reads FQGNSA. The ends were cut back, 1 base at V and 9 bases at J, with 13 bases in the middle. The CDR3 extends over 14 amino acids.

The chain recombines TRBV5-8 with TRBJ2-3, with D possibly being TRBD2 (5 bases). Germline V gives CDR1 SGHTS, CDR2 YDEGEE. The germline V and J ends were trimmed by 4 bases and 1 base, with 13 bases remaining between them. The CDR3 runs 15 residues. The CDR3 coding sequence is TGTGCCAGCAGCGTAGGAGGAGCGGGCACAGATACGCAGTATTTT. It translates to CASSVGGAGTDTQYF.

V is TRBV19 and J is TRBJ1-2; D remains ambiguous. The V gene lost 3 bases and the J gene lost 7 bases, with 6 bases spanning the gap. Germline V lookup: CDR1 LNHDA, CDR2 SQIVND (reference sequence). The CDR3 has 11 residues. CDR3 sequence (DNA): TGTGCCAGTAGTATTCAGTCTGGCTACACCTTC. It is translated as CASSIQSGYTF.

The chain carries TRBV9 and TRBJ2-7, with 10 bases identical to TRBD1. This CDR3 has 14 residues. The germline V gene encodes CDR1 SGDLS and CDR2 YYNGEE. V shed 4 bases and J 3 bases; nucleotides not matched to a gene: 4. The CDR3 sequence: CASSRQGANYEQYF. The CDR3 DNA reads as TGTGCCAGCAGCCGACAGGGGGCGAACTACGAGCAGTACTTC.

This clone appeared a few times. CDR3 residues: CASSLLRGGYTF. In nucleotides, the CDR3 is TGTGCCAGCAGTTTACTCAGAGGAGGCTACACCTTC. This sequence joins TRBV2 and TRBJ1-2; D gene uncertain. Between the trimmed V and J ends, which lost 5 bases and 8 bases, there was a span of 12 bases. The CDR3 spans 12 residues. Germline assignment: CDR1 SNHLY and CDR2 FYNNEI.

V is TRBV18 and J is TRBJ2-1; TRBD2 aligns across 10 bases. The CDR3 loop spans 15 amino acids. The junction had 11 bases not matched to a gene; V was cut back by 8 bases and J by 7 bases. From germline, CDR1 is KGHSH and CDR2 LQKENI. CDR3 sequence (DNA): TGTGCCAGCACTTCTATAGCGGGAGGCTTGAATGAGCAGTTCTTC. Residues: CASTSIAGGLNEQFF.

The chain employs TRBV6-1 and TRBJ2-7, with TRBD1 identical over 9 bases. With V trimmed by 7 bases and J by 4 bases, 11 bases remained unmatched. CDR1 and CDR2 (germline): MNHNS, SASEGT. The CDR3 loop spans 15 amino acids. CDR3 amino acids: CASTTPRDRDYEQYF. The DNA for the CDR3 is TGTGCCAGCACGACGCCTCGGGACAGGGATTACGAGCAGTACTTC.